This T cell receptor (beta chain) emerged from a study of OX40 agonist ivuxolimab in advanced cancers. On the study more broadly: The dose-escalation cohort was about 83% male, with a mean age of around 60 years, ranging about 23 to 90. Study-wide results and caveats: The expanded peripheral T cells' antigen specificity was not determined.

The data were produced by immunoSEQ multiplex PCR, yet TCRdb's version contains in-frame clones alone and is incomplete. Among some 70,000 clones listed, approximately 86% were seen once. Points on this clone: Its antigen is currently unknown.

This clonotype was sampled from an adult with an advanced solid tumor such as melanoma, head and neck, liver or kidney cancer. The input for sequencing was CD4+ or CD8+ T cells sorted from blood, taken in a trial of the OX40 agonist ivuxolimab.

CDR3 bases: TGTGCCAGCAGCTTAGAGTTAAGGAGTTTACAGGGTCACGACACTGAAGCTTTCTTT. Translation gives CASSLELRSLQGHDTEAFF. The chain is built from TRBV11-3 and TRBJ1-1, with a weak D call TRBD1 (6 bases). Trimming pared 0 bases from V and 3 bases from J, leaving 23 bases between. Germline CDR1 SGHNT, CDR2 YENEEA. This CDR3 contains 19 residues.